Listed below are T cell receptor beta chains from one sample, sequenced in a study of memory CD4+ T cells and cytomegalovirus serostatus. Data came from immunoSEQ multiplex PCR; TCRdb stores just in-frame clones and leaves some out. The sample holds tens of thousands of clones, about three quarters seen once. Sample: memory CD4+ T cells from blood. These receptors were collected from an adult in good health and CMV-seronegative. Each CDR3 is given with its conserved first and last residue. A D gene is named only where the DNA matches it firmly. Clone size, where shown, is once, few, many, or a class for clones that have expanded.

>NA|TRBV15|TRBD2|TRBJ2-5
TGTGCCACCAGCAGCGGAGGGACTAGCGGGATAAAGACCCAGTACTTC
CATSSGGTSGIKTQYF
>NA|TRBV7-9|TRBD1|TRBJ2-6
TGTGCCAGCCGAGGGACAGGTGGCTCTGGGGCCAACGTCCTGACTTTC
CASRGTGGSGANVLTF
>NA|TRBV27|TRBD1|TRBJ1-5
TGTGCCAGCAGTTTAAACAGGGGGCGCGGTCAGCCCCAGCATTTT
CASSLNRGRGQPQHF
>NA|TRBV7-2|NA|TRBJ2-3
TGTGCCAGCAGCTTTCAAGGACAGCGCCTTATGAGAGATACGCAGTATTTT
CASSFQGQRLMRDTQYF
>NA|TRBV5-1|TRBD2|TRBJ2-5
TGCGCCAGCGAAGAGACGACTAGCGGACCACAAGAGACCCAGTACTTC
CASEETTSGPQETQYF
>NA|TRBV6-6|NA|TRBJ1-5
TGTGCCAGCCAGGACTCGGTTGATCGGCCCCAGCATTTT
CASQDSVDRPQHF
>NA|TRBV7-9|NA|TRBJ2-2
TGTGCCAGCAAGGGTCAGGGCGGCACCGGGGAGCTGTTTTTT
CASKGQGGTGELFF
>NA|TRBV6-5|NA|TRBJ1-1
TGTGCCAGCAGATCCCCGGGGTCCCGGAACACTGAAGCTTTCTTT
CASRSPGSRNTEAFF
>NA|TRBV14|NA|TRBJ1-1
TGTGCCAGCAGCCAAGAGCGACTAAGGAACACTGAAGCTTTCTTT
CASSQERLRNTEAFF
>NA|TRBV5-6|TRBD1|TRBJ1-5
TGTGCCAGCACCGTATCAGGGGGCTATCAGCCCCAGCATTTT
CASTVSGGYQPQHF
>NA|TRBV7-2|TRBD1|TRBJ1-5
TGTGCCAGCAGCTTCCTTCCGGGACAGGGGAGCCAGCCCCAGCATTTT
CASSFLPGQGSQPQHF
>NA|TRBV6-4|NA|TRBJ1-5
TGTGCCAGCAGTGACTCGGTGATCGGGGGGAAGGATTTGTTTGGCAATCAGCCCCAGCATTTT
CASSDSVIGGKDLFGNQPQHF
>NA|TRBV7-6|TRBD2|TRBJ2-1
TGTGCCAGCAGCTCGACTGGGACTAGCGGGAGCTCCTACAATGAGCAGTTCTTC
CASSSTGTSGSSYNEQFF
>NA|TRBV11-3|NA|TRBJ2-5
TGTGCCAGCAGCACCGGGACCCCGTACCAAGAGACCCAGTACTTC
CASSTGTPYQETQYF
>NA|TRBV5-4|NA|TRBJ2-7
TGTGCCAGCAGCTTGTATGGTCCCTACGAGCAGTACTTC
CASSLYGPYEQYF
>NA|TRBV28|NA|TRBJ1-2
NA
CASTTFGASGYTF
>once|TRBV20-1|NA|TRBJ2-7
TGCAGTGCTGGGAAGAACGAGCAGTACTTC
CSAGKNEQYF
>few|TRBV30|NA|TRBJ1-6
TGTGCCGAGAGGGGGTCCTATAATTCACCCCTCCACTTT
CAERGSYNSPLHF
>NA|TRBV5-4|TRBD2|TRBJ2-3
TGTGCCAGCAGCCTAAAATCCCAGCGGGGTAGCACAGATACGCAGTATTTT
CASSLKSQRGSTDTQYF
>NA|TRBV27|TRBD1|TRBJ2-2
TGTGCCACCCAAATGACAGGGAAAGGGACCGGGGAGCTGTTTTTT
CATQMTGKGTGELFF
>once|TRBV27|NA|TRBJ2-7
TGTGCCAGCAGTTTCCGGACAGAGACCTACGAGCAGTACTTC
CASSFRTETYEQYF
>NA|TRBV11-1|TRBD2|TRBJ2-1
TGTGCCAGCAGCCCGGGACTAGCCTATGCCAGCTCCTACAATGAGCAGTTCTTC
CASSPGLAYASSYNEQFF
>NA|TRBV12-5|NA|TRBJ2-1
TGTGCTAGTGGTTTCGGCATGAGGGATGAGCAGTTCTTC
CASGFGMRDEQFF
>NA|TRBV28|TRBD1|TRBJ2-5
TGTGCCAGCACCGACAGGGGCCAAGAGACCCAGTACTTC
CASTDRGQETQYF
>few|TRBV7-8|TRBD2|TRBJ2-7
TGTGCCAGCAGCTTAGGTTTGCGGGAGGGGCGGGAGCAGTACTTC
CASSLGLREGREQYF
>NA|TRBV19|TRBD1|TRBJ1-1
TGTGCCAGTAGTAAAGCCTCGGGACAGGGAATGGCTGAAGCTTTCTTT
CASSKASGQGMAEAFF
>NA|TRBV5-4|NA|TRBJ1-1
TGTGCCAGCAGCTTTAACCTGCACACTGAAGCTTTCTTT
CASSFNLHTEAFF
>NA|TRBV9|TRBD1|TRBJ2-2
TGTGCCAGCAGCTTCCAAGACAGGGTCTCCGGGGAGCTGTTTTTT
CASSFQDRVSGELFF
>NA|TRBV2|NA|TRBJ1-1
TGTGCCAGCAATGGGGAAAACACTGAAGCTTTCTTT
CASNGENTEAFF
>NA|TRBV2|TRBD2|TRBJ2-3
TGTGCCAGCAAAAGCGGGAGTGGCACAGATACGCAGTATTTT
CASKSGSGTDTQYF
>NA|TRBV7-2|NA|TRBJ1-4
TGTGCCAGCAGCTTCGGACCTTCGCCCGGGGAAAAACTGTTTTTT
CASSFGPSPGEKLFF